What follows is one TCR beta chain and its context. This entry belongs to a study of blood T cell repertoires in COVID-19. Study-wide context: Nucleic acid was either cDNA or gDNA, and it came from T cells, B-cell-depleted T cells, or PBMCs.

Across 24 US areas, participants ranged in age from about 18 to 90 years. Participants' reported clinical history set cohort assignment. Authors' data handling: Quantification of nucleated cells was approximated via reference gene primer amplification. Measured with immunoSEQ multiplex PCR; TCRdb has only the in-frame clones, and not every one. That table is the source of V, J and clone size, and D and trimming were worked out from the DNA. The sample lists 400,000 to 550,000 clones, nearly 90% occurring once. The V and J ends lost 4 bases and 1 base respectively, with 10 bases between them. Germline CDR1 reads KGHSH; CDR2 reads LQKENI. CDR3 length: 14 residues.

Material for sequencing was PBMCs or T cells enriched from blood (not recorded which). This rearrangement joins TRBV18 to TRBJ1-1; D is uncertain. The origin of this receptor is a woman aged 18-35 years with acute COVID-19. The DNA for the CDR3 is TGTGCCAGCTCACGGGCTACAGCGAACACTGAAGCTTTCTTT. This gives the protein CASSRATANTEAFF.